The 18 T cell receptor beta chains given below trace back to one sample, sequenced in a study of blood T cell repertoires in COVID-19. Clones were sequenced by immunoSEQ multiplex PCR, and TCRdb holds only the in-frame ones, with some missing. The repertoire holds approximately 31,000 clones, with 85% to 95% as singletons. What was sequenced was peripheral blood. The source is a male donor with active COVID-19.

The chain has TRBV6-4 and TRBJ2-5; possible D gene TRBD1, 6 bases. Germline V lookup: CDR1 MRHNA, CDR2 SNTAGT. The V gene lost 10 bases and the J gene lost 4 bases, with 19 bases spanning the gap. The CDR3 is 14 residues long. The CDR3, as DNA: TGTGCCATCTCCCCACAGGGTTATCTAGAGACCCAGTACTTC. Residues: CAISPQGYLETQYF.

The CDR3 reads CASSALQGREQYF. The CDR3 DNA follows: TGTGCCAGCAGCGCCCTACAGGGGCGCGAGCAGTACTTC. The chain is built from TRBV9 and TRBJ2-7; 7 nucleotides match TRBD1. Germline V gene data show CDR1 as SGDLS and CDR2 as YYNGEE. The CDR3 has 13 residues. The V gene end was trimmed by 3 bases and the J gene end by 6 bases; junction bases not matched to a gene: 6.

V is TRBV6-6 and J is TRBJ2-5; weak D call: TRBD1 (6 bases). The CDR3 covers 16 residues. The germline CDR1 and CDR2 sequences are MNHNY and SVGAGI (reference sequence). The V gene lost 1 base and the J gene lost 3 bases, with 15 bases spanning the gap. The CDR3: CASSYFFDTGKETQYF. CDR3 sequence (DNA): TGTGCCAGCAGTTACTTCTTTGATACAGGGAAAGAGACCCAGTACTTC.

V and J are TRBV14 and TRBJ1-4, with 10 bases lining up with TRBD1. The germline CDR1 and CDR2 sequences are SGHDN and FVKESK. The CDR3 consists of 19 residues. V gave up 0 bases and J gave up 6 bases; unmatched junction bases: 13. In DNA, the CDR3 is TGTGCCAGCAGCCAAGATCGGCTTTGGTGGGGGACAGGGGATGAAAAACTGTTTTTT. Its protein product is CASSQDRLWWGTGDEKLFF.

CDR3 sequence reads: CASSRRAAGELFF. The CDR3 region has the DNA TGTGCCAGCAGTCGCAGGGCCGCCGGGGAGCTGTTTTTT. The chain joins TRBV27 to TRBJ2-2; perhaps TRBD1 as D (5 bases). V gave up 5 bases and J gave up 6 bases, with 10 bases separating them. The CDR3 has 13 amino acids. Germline CDR1 is MNHEY and CDR2 is SMNVEV (reference sequence).

A single count supports this clone. The chain combines TRBV5-1 with TRBJ2-3; TRBD1 is a possible D gene (6 bases). The CDR3 contains 18 residues. Deletions cut 2 bases from V and 4 bases from J, with 23 bases between. Looked up from germline, CDR1 is SGHRS and CDR2 is YFSETQ. CDR3 nucleotides: TGCGCCAGCAGCTTCAAAAATATCAGGGGAAAAAATCCAGATACGCAGTATTTT. Its protein product is CASSFKNIRGKNPDTQYF.

This clone was recorded only once. The V gene is TRBV9, the J gene TRBJ2-7, with TRBD1 matching over 9 bases. The CDR3 has 15 residues. CDR1 SGDLS and CDR2 YYNGEE come from the germline V gene. With V trimmed by 0 bases and J by 6 bases, 7 bases remained unmatched. CDR3 coding DNA: TGTGCCAGCAGCGTAGAGGGACAGGGCTACGGCGAGCAGTACTTC. The encoded protein is CASSVEGQGYGEQYF.

The chain carries TRBV4-2 and TRBJ2-2; TRBD2 aligns across 13 bases. The CDR3 extends over 18 amino acids. CDR1 and CDR2 (germline): LGHNA, YNFKEQ. V shed 1 base, J shed 7 bases, and the junction held 9 bases outside the gene matches. DNA of the CDR3: TGTGCCAGCAGCCAAGGTTCACTAGCGGGGGGGTACGGCGGGGAGCTGTTTTTT. It specifies CASSQGSLAGGYGGELFF.

The chain uses TRBV11-2 and TRBJ1-1; 7 bases align to TRBD1. The germline V gene has CDR1 SGHAT and CDR2 FQNNGV. The ends lost 0 bases at V and 0 bases at J; junction bases unmatched: 13. The CDR3 runs to 19 residues. CDR3 in DNA: TGTGCCAGCAGCTTAGATCGCTGGACAGGAGACCACATGAACACTGAAGCTTTCTTT. It encodes CASSLDRWTGDHMNTEAFF.

This sequence joins TRBV7-9 and TRBJ1-5; 7 bases map to TRBD1. V was clipped by 3 bases and J by 4 bases; unmatched bases: 9. Germline values: CDR1 SEHNR, CDR2 FQNEAQ (reference sequence). This CDR3 comprises 16 residues. The CDR3 loop is CASSFEYQGGNQPQHF. The CDR3 DNA is TGTGCCAGCAGCTTCGAGTATCAGGGGGGAAATCAGCCCCAGCATTTT.

Only a few counts were recorded for this clone. The chain uses TRBV15 and TRBJ2-7, with a weak D call TRBD1 (6 bases). CDR3 length: 16 residues. V gave up 0 bases and J gave up 1 base, with 13 bases separating them. Germline V gene lookup returns CDR1 LNHNV and CDR2 YYDKDF (reference sequence). CDR3 sequence reads: CATSRETGFSSYEQYF. CDR3 DNA: TGTGCCACCAGCAGAGAAACAGGGTTTTCGTCCTACGAGCAGTACTTC.

This CDR3 is CASSLGHRGEKLFF. CDR3 bases: TGCGCCAGCAGCTTGGGGCATCGGGGGGAAAAACTGTTTTTT. V is TRBV5-1 and J is TRBJ1-4; tentatively, D is TRBD1 (5 bases). Germline V gene sequence: CDR1 SGHRS, CDR2 YFSETQ. The germline V and J ends were trimmed by 0 bases and 8 bases, with 11 bases remaining between them. The CDR3 contains 14 residues.

The chain employs TRBV6-1 and TRBJ1-5; 8 positions match TRBD1. J lost 5 bases, V lost 3 bases, and 9 bases had no gene match. The CDR3 runs 16 residues. Germline loops: CDR1 MNHNS, CDR2 SASEGT. CDR3 coding DNA: TGTGCCAGCAGTGATTTGGTCAGGGGGCAGGATCAGCCCCAGCATTTT. Protein product: CASSDLVRGQDQPQHF.

V usage is TRBV9 and J usage is TRBJ2-1; no firm D call. The ends were cut back, 0 bases at V and 0 bases at J, with 7 bases in the middle. CDR1 is SGDLS, CDR2 YYNGEE, per germline. There are 15 residues in the CDR3. The CDR3 nucleotides are TGTGCCAGCAGCGTAGGACATAGCTCCTACAATGAGCAGTTCTTC. This sequence encodes CASSVGHSSYNEQFF.

The genes are TRBV3-1 (or the pseudogene TRBV3-2) and TRBJ2-3; D unresolved. Germline CDR1 LGHDT, CDR2 YNNKEL (reference sequence). Trimming took 4 bases from V and 6 from J, leaving 11 bases between them. This CDR3 is built from 13 residues. CDR3: CASSPQRSDTQYF. CDR3 coding DNA: TGTGCCAGCAGCCCCCAGAGGTCGGATACGCAGTATTTT.

The chain joins TRBV11-2 to TRBJ1-1, with D unclear. Trimming removed 4 bases at V and 0 bases at J, with 12 bases between. This CDR3 region has 15 residues. CDR1 and CDR2 from the germline V gene are SGHAT and FQNNGV. The CDR3 spells CASSWASSLNTEAFF. The CDR3 DNA sequence: TGTGCCAGCAGCTGGGCCTCCAGCTTGAACACTGAAGCTTTCTTT.

This rearrangement joins TRBV13 to TRBJ1-1; D remains ambiguous. The germline V and J ends were trimmed by 5 bases and 0 bases, with 7 bases remaining between them. Germline V lookup: CDR1 PRHDT, CDR2 FYEKMQ (reference sequence). The CDR3 extends over 13 amino acids. The CDR3 sequence: CASSRSMNTEAFF. As DNA, the CDR3 is TGTGCCAGCAGCCGGAGCATGAACACTGAAGCTTTCTTT.

The chain joins TRBV9 to TRBJ2-1, with 12 nucleotides matching TRBD2. The trim removed 0 bases at V and 4 bases at J, leaving 5 bases unmatched. Germline lookup yields CDR1 SGDLS and CDR2 YYNGEE. The CDR3 runs 17 residues. DNA of the CDR3: TGTGCCAGCAGCGTAGTGGGGACTAGCGGGCCGTACAATGAGCAGTTCTTC. This encodes CASSVVGTSGPYNEQFF.